The T cell receptor beta chain under discussion was sequenced for a study of blood T cell repertoires in COVID-19. The V segment lost 0 bases and the J segment 2 bases; nucleotides outside the gene matches: 5. This CDR3 has 15 residues. Per germline, CDR1 SGHNT and CDR2 YYREEE (reference sequence). Repertoires were generated with immunoSEQ multiplex PCR, while TCRdb's copy carries only in-frame clones and drops some. The repertoire holds 320,000 or so clones, with 85% as singletons. The material sequenced was PBMCs or T cells enriched from blood (not recorded which). The V and J genes are TRBV5-4 and TRBJ2-7, with 7 bases matching TRBD1. This sequence originates from a woman in her 30s who had been exposed to COVID-19. In nucleotides, the CDR3 is TGTGCCAGCAGCTTGGAACAGGGGCCAACCTACGAGCAGTACTTC. Amino acids: CASSLEQGPTYEQYF.